The 18 T cell receptor beta chains below all came from one sample that was sequenced in a study of blood T cell repertoires in COVID-19. Only in-frame clones appear in the TCRdb table, and some are missing; sequencing was by immunoSEQ multiplex PCR. This table holds over 50,000 clones, 70% to 90% found once. Sequencing used peripheral blood. These receptors all come from a human donor in a cohort sampled during active COVID-19.

The J gene is TRBJ1-5, the V gene TRBV4-1, with D possibly being TRBD1 (6 bases). The length of the CDR3 is 15 residues. Trimming left V 0 bases short and J 5 bases short, with 11 bases between. Germline CDR1 reads MGHRA; CDR2 reads YSYEKL. The CDR3: CASSQDFTGYQPQHF. CDR3 coding DNA: TGCGCCAGCAGCCAAGATTTCACAGGGTATCAGCCCCAGCATTTT.

V gene TRBV10-3 combines with J gene TRBJ1-1; the D gene is possibly TRBD1 (5 bases). Germline V gene lookup returns CDR1 ENHRY and CDR2 SYGVKD. The CDR3 consists of 15 residues. Trimming pared 0 bases from V and 0 bases from J, leaving 8 bases between. For the CDR3, the DNA is TGTGCCATCAGTGAGTCGAAGGGGATGAACACTGAAGCTTTCTTT. This gives the protein CAISESKGMNTEAFF.

The CDR3 loop is CASSRTGSTDTQYF. The CDR3 nucleotides read TGTGCCAGCTCACGGACAGGAAGCACAGATACGCAGTATTTT. The chain is built from TRBV18 and TRBJ2-3; 7 positions match TRBD1. Germline loops: CDR1 KGHSH, CDR2 LQKENI. After removal of 4 bases from V and 0 bases from J, the junction contained 1 base not matched to a gene. The CDR3 loop spans 14 amino acids. The full variable domain, with the rest looked up from reference TRBV18 and TRBJ2-3, is NAGVMQNPRHLVRRRGQEARLRCSPMKGHSHVYWYRQLPEEGLKFMVYLQKENIIDESGMPKERFSAEFPKEGPSILRIQQVVRGDSAAYFCASSRTGSTDTQYFGPGTRLTVL.

This rearrangement joins TRBV7-2 to TRBJ2-7; 11 bases are a match to TRBD1. The CDR3 sequence is 16 residues long. V was pared by 2 bases and J by 3 bases, with 6 bases of the junction left unmatched. Germline assignment: CDR1 SGHTA and CDR2 FQGNSA. This chain's CDR3 is CASSLSYGTGGYEQYF. The CDR3 DNA reads as TGTGCCAGCAGCTTAAGCTACGGGACAGGGGGCTACGAGCAGTACTTC.

The gene calls are TRBV27 and TRBJ1-1; D is possibly TRBD1 (6 bases). Per the germline V gene, CDR1 is MNHEY and CDR2 is SMNVEV (reference sequence). The CDR3 contains 15 residues. V was cut by 6 bases and J by 0 bases, with 14 bases left in between. CDR3 in DNA: TGTGCCAGCAGGACAAGACAGGATTTGAACACTGAAGCTTTCTTT. Translating gives CASRTRQDLNTEAFF.

This clone was recorded only once. The CDR3 region has the DNA TGTGCCAGCAGCTTCCCAGCCACCAGGGCTTTCTTT. Translated: CASSFPATRAFF. This sequence joins TRBV11-2 and TRBJ1-1, with D unresolved. This CDR3 contains 12 residues. Looked up from germline, CDR1 is SGHAT and CDR2 is FQNNGV. Deletions cut 3 bases from V and 11 bases from J, with 13 bases between.

The chain is built from TRBV6-6 and TRBJ2-7; D is uncertain. The germline V gene has CDR1 MNHNY and CDR2 SVGAGI (reference sequence). The CDR3 spans 13 residues. With 2 bases removed from V and 2 bases from J, the gap between germline ends came to 7 bases. CDR3 region: CASSYETPYEQYF. The CDR3 nucleotides read TGTGCCAGCAGTTACGAGACACCCTACGAGCAGTACTTC.

The V call is TRBV7-2, the J call TRBJ2-1; D uncertain. Germline V gene data show CDR1 as SGHTA and CDR2 as FQGNSA. Trimming cost V 1 base and J 4 bases, with 11 bases left between them. The CDR3 is 15 residues long. The CDR3 DNA sequence: TGTGCCAGCAGCTTAGTCAGAGCTAGTTACAATGAGCAGTTCTTC. This encodes CASSLVRASYNEQFF.

The chain is built from TRBV28 and TRBJ2-3; D remains unclear. The V gene's germline CDR1 is MDHEN and CDR2 SYDVKM. Trimming took 8 bases from V and 0 from J, leaving 9 bases between them. The CDR3 spans 13 residues. As DNA, the CDR3 is TGTGCCAGCCGAGAGCTGAGCACAGATACGCAGTATTTT. Translating gives CASRELSTDTQYF.

The rearrangement uses TRBV11-3 and TRBJ2-1, with 9 bases that match TRBD1. Looked up from germline, CDR1 is SGHNT and CDR2 is YENEEA. The CDR3 covers 20 residues. The ends lost 1 base at V and 0 bases at J; junction bases unmatched: 13. CDR3 coding DNA: TGTGCCAGCAGCTTAGTCACCGACAGGGGGGGAATATGCTCCTACAATGAGCAGTTCTTC. This gives the protein CASSLVTDRGGICSYNEQFF.

This rearrangement joins TRBV28 to TRBJ2-1; D unclear. The V gene lost 1 base and the J gene lost 4 bases, with 8 bases spanning the gap. Germline V lookup: CDR1 MDHEN, CDR2 SYDVKM. The CDR3 is made up of 14 amino acids. The CDR3 DNA sequence: TGTGCCAGCAGTTTATTCTCTCCGTACAATGAGCAGTTCTTC. It codes for CASSLFSPYNEQFF.

The gene calls are TRBV28 and TRBJ1-4; maybe TRBD1 (6 bases). The V gene's germline CDR1 is MDHEN and CDR2 SYDVKM. Trimming removed 3 bases at V and 7 bases at J, with 12 bases between. This CDR3 has 14 residues. This CDR3 reads CASSLAGAGEKLFF. The DNA of the CDR3 is TGTGCCAGCAGTTTGGCAGGGGCTGGTGAAAAACTGTTTTTT.

The chain uses TRBV7-3 and TRBJ2-7, with 14 positions matching TRBD2. Germline CDR1 and CDR2: SGHTA and FQGTGA. The CDR3 runs to 16 residues. Trimming took 5 bases from V and 3 from J; bases not matched to a gene: 6. CDR3 sequence: CASSPQGTSGSYEQYF. In nucleotides, the CDR3 is TGTGCCAGCAGCCCTCAAGGGACTAGCGGGAGCTACGAGCAGTACTTC.

The chain links TRBV10-2 to TRBJ1-5, with 7 positions matching TRBD1. V dropped 6 bases and J dropped 1; count of bases not matched to a gene: 3. The CDR3 covers 14 residues. Germline-derived CDR1 and CDR2 are WSHSY and SAAADI. This CDR3 reads CASRETGSNQPQHF. DNA for the CDR3: TGCGCCAGCAGGGAGACAGGGAGCAATCAGCCCCAGCATTTT.

This chain uses TRBV6-2 or TRBV6-3 with TRBJ1-6, with a tentative D call TRBD1 (5 bases). V dropped 2 bases and J dropped 7 bases, with 15 bases sitting between them. CDR1 and CDR2 (germline): MNHEY, SVGEGT. CDR3 length equals 16 residues. Written as DNA, the CDR3 is TGTGCCAGCAGTTACCGAGCCCCAGGGTCCAATTCACCCCTCCACTTT. It specifies CASSYRAPGSNSPLHF.

This rearrangement joins TRBV30 to TRBJ2-7; D gene unclear. Germline V gene lookup returns CDR1 GTSNPN and CDR2 SVGIG (reference sequence). Trimming took 0 bases from V and 3 from J, leaving 6 bases between them. The CDR3 spans 12 residues. In DNA form, the CDR3 reads TGTGCCTGGAGTGTAATTAGCTACGAGCAGTACTTC. Amino acid sequence: CAWSVISYEQYF.

This clone appeared a few times. The chain joins TRBV9 to TRBJ2-1; possibly TRBD2 for D (5 bases). The V end was cut by 0 bases, the J end by 0 bases, with 7 bases between. CDR3 length equals 15 residues. Germline lookup yields CDR1 SGDLS and CDR2 YYNGEE. The CDR3 DNA is TGTGCCAGCAGCGTAGCCGGAGGCTCCTACAATGAGCAGTTCTTC. This encodes CASSVAGGSYNEQFF.

The chain uses TRBV28 and TRBJ2-7; D is possibly TRBD2 (6 bases). The germline V gene has CDR1 MDHEN and CDR2 SYDVKM. The CDR3 extends over 15 amino acids. The V gene lost 5 bases and the J gene lost 0 bases, with 14 bases spanning the gap. CDR3 coding DNA: TGTGCCAGCAGTGTGGGGGGAGCGAGCTCCTACGAGCAGTACTTC. Translation: CASSVGGASSYEQYF.